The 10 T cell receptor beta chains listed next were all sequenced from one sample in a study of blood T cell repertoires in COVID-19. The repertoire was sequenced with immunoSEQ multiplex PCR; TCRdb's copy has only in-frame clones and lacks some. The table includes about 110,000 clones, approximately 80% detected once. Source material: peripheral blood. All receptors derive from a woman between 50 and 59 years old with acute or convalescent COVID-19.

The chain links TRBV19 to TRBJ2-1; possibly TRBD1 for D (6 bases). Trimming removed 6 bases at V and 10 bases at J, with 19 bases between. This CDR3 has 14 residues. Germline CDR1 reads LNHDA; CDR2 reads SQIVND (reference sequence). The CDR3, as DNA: TGTGCCAGTAGCCCGGGACAAGGGCGAAGGGAGCAGTTCTTC. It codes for CASSPGQGRREQFF.

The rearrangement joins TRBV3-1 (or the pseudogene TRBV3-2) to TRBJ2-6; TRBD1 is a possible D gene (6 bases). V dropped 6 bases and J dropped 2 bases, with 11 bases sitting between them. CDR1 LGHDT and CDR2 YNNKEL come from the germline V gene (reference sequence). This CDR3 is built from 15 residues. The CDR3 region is CASSLRGAGANVLTF. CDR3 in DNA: TGTGCCAGCAGTCTCAGGGGCGCTGGGGCCAACGTCCTGACTTTC.

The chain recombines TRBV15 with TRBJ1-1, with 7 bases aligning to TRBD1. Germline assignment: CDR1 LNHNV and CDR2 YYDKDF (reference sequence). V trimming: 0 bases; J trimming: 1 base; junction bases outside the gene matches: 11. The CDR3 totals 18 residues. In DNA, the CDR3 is TGTGCCACCAGCAGAGATAGGGGAGGCAAGGGGGCGAACACTGAAGCTTTCTTT. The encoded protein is CATSRDRGGKGANTEAFF.

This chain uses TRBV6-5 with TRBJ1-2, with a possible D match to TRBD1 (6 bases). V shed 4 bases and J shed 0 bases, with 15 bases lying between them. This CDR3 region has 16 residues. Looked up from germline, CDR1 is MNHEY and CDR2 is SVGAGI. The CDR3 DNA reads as TGTGCCAGCAGTTTGGACAGCACCCGTTCTAACTATGGCTACACCTTC. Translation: CASSLDSTRSNYGYTF.

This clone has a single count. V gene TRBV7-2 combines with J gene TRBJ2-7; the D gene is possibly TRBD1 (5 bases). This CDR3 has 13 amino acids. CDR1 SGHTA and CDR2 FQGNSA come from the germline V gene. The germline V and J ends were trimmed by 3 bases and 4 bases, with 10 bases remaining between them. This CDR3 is CASSFSRQYEQYF. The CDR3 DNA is TGTGCCAGCAGCTTTTCTCGACAGTACGAGCAGTACTTC. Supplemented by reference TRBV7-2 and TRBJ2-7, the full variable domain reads GAGVSQSPSNKVTEKGKDVELRCDPISGHTALYWYRQSLGQGLEFLIYFQGNSAPDKSGLPSDRFSAERTGGSVSTLTIQRTQQEDSAVYLCASSFSRQYEQYFGPGTRLTVT.

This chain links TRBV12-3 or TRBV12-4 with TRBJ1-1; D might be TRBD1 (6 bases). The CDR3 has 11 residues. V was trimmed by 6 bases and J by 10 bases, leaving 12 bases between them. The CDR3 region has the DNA TGTGCCAGCAGCTCCTTAGGGGGAGCTTTCTTT. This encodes CASSSLGGAFF.

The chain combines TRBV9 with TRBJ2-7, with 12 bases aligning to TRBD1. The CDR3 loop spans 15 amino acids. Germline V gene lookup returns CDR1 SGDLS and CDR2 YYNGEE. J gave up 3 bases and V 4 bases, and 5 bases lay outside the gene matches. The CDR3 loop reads CASSKGTGGYYEQYF. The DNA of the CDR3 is TGTGCCAGCAGCAAGGGGACAGGGGGCTACTACGAGCAGTACTTC.

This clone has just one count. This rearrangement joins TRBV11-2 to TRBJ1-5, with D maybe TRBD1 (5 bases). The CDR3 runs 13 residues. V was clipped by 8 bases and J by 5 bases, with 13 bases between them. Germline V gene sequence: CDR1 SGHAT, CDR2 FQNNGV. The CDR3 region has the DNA TGTGCCAGCCAGCCAGGGAAGGATCAGCCCCAGCATTTT. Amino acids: CASQPGKDQPQHF.

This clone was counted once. CDR3 in amino acids: CASSQGYGWYF. The DNA of the CDR3 is TGTGCCAGCAGCCAAGGTTACGGGTGGTACTTC. V usage is TRBV3-1 (or the pseudogene TRBV3-2) and J usage is TRBJ2-7; D not resolved. Per germline, CDR1 LGHDT and CDR2 YNNKEL (reference sequence). The V and J ends lost 1 base and 12 bases respectively, with 10 bases between them. This CDR3 is built from 11 residues.

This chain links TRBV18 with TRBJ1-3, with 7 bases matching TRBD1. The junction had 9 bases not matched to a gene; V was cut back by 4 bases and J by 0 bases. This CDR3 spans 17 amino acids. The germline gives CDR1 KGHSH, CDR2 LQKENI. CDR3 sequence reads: CASSLLQGRVSGNTIYF. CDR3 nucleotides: TGTGCCAGCTCACTCCTACAGGGGCGCGTCTCTGGAAACACCATATATTTT.